The clone carrying this T cell receptor beta chain occurred a few times. The data originate from a study of T-cell reconstitution after alpha-beta-depleted transplantation in children. The CDR3 length is 17 residues. Trimming took 4 bases from V and 8 from J; bases not matched to a gene: 9. The germline CDR1 and CDR2 sequences are SGHRS and YFSETQ. As it was prepared, the TCRbeta library received unique molecular identifiers. Each CDR3 protein is one row after TCRdb ran MiXCR on the PCR reads. The data show hundreds of thousands of distinct CDR3 sequences, 10% to 15% seen once. The receptor was isolated from a male patient under 18 who had a stem cell transplant for acute myeloid leukemia, so the T cells may come from the graft donor. J is TRBJ2-1 and V is TRBV5-1; TRBD2 agrees at 16 bases. The specimen was PBMCs, mostly from graft donor cells, collected 360 days after TCRalphabeta/CD19-depleted stem cell transplant. In DNA, the CDR3 is TGCGCCAGCAGCAGATTACCGGGACTAGCGGGAGGGCATGAGCAGTTCTTC. This codes for CASSRLPGLAGGHEQFF.